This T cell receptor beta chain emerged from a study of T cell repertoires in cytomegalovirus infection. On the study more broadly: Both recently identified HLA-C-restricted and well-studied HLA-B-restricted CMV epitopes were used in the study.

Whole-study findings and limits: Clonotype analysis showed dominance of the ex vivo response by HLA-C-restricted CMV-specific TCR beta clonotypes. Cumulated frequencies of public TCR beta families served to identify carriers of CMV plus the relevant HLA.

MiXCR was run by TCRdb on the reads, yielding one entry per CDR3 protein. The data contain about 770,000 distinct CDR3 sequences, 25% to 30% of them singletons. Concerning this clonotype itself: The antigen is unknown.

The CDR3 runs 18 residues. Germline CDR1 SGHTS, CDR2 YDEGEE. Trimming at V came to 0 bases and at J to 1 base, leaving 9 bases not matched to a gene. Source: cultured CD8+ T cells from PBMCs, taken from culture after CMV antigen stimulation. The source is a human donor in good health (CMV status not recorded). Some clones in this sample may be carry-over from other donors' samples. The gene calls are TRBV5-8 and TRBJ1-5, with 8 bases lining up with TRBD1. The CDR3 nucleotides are TGTGCCAGCAGCTTGGAGGAGGTGCACAGGGGGAGCAATCAGCCCCAGCATTTT. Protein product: CASSLEEVHRGSNQPQHF.